These 11 T cell receptor beta chains were sequenced from one sample in a study of CXCR3-negative and CXCR3-positive naive CD8 T cells. UMI-labeled TRB cDNA libraries were prepared by 5' RACE. TCRdb re-called the 5' RACE reads and gives one entry per CDR3 protein, without DNA. There are tens of thousands of distinct CDR3 sequences in the sample, with about 10% held by the top ten. Sample: memory CD8+ T cells from blood. The origin of the receptors is a human donor in good health. Some clones in this sample may be carry-over from other donors' samples.

The V and J genes are TRBV10-3 and TRBJ2-3. Germline V CDR1 and CDR2: ENHRY, SYGVKD. The length of the CDR3 is 12 residues. The CDR3 sequence: CAISESWDTQYF.

This clonotype counts as medium-sized by frequency. V gene TRBV10-1 combines with J gene TRBJ2-5; TCRdb lists TRBD1, though no DNA is available to test this call. The germline CDR1 and CDR2 sequences are WNHNN and SYGVQD (reference sequence). The length of the CDR3 is 17 residues. The CDR3 loop is CASSEGTGFSEQETQYF.

The gene calls are TRBV28 and TRBJ1-1. The CDR3 contains 15 residues. Germline assignment: CDR1 MDHEN and CDR2 SYDVKM. The CDR3 is CASSLYRQMNTEAFF.

CDR3 residues: CASSAVGSGELFF. V usage is TRBV7-3 and J usage is TRBJ2-2. The CDR3 has 13 residues. CDR1 and CDR2 (germline): SGHTA, FQGTGA.

Measured by frequency, this clonotype is medium-sized. V and J are TRBV11-1 and TRBJ2-7. The CDR3 is 13 amino acids. Germline V gene lookup returns CDR1 SGHAT and CDR2 FQDESV (reference sequence). CDR3 sequence: CASSPGDPYGQYF.

The chain joins TRBV2 to TRBJ2-7; TCRdb picks TRBD2, but there is no DNA to check that call. The CDR3 has 14 residues. Germline assignment: CDR1 SNHLY and CDR2 FYNNEI. CDR3 loop: CASSDPGTSDEQYF.

The genes are TRBV4-3 and TRBJ2-3; TCRdb's assignment of TRBD1 cannot be checked, as there is no DNA. The CDR3 totals 17 residues. Germline CDR1 and CDR2: LGHNA and YSLEER. CDR3 amino acids: CASSQGPGTGGTDTQYF.

The CDR3 sequence: CASSLVGGWGSEQYF. The rearrangement uses TRBV7-2 and TRBJ2-7; the TCRdb call, TRBD1, lacks DNA for checking. There are 15 residues in the CDR3. In germline, CDR1 is SGHTA, CDR2 FQGNSA.

The CDR3 sequence is CASSWTGGEQYF. The V and J genes are TRBV7-2 and TRBJ2-7; the D call of TRBD1 rests on TCRdb alone, since no DNA is present to check it. Germline values: CDR1 SGHTA, CDR2 FQGNSA. The length of the CDR3 is 12 residues. The full variable domain, completed using reference TRBV7-2 and TRBJ2-7, is GAGVSQSPSNKVTEKGKDVELRCDPISGHTALYWYRQSLGQGLEFLIYFQGNSAPDKSGLPSDRFSAERTGGSVSTLTIQRTQQEDSAVYLCASSWTGGEQYFGPGTRLTVT.

The V call is TRBV9, the J call TRBJ2-7; TCRdb selects TRBD1, and the lack of DNA leaves this call unchecked. The length of the CDR3 is 13 residues. Germline V gene sequence: CDR1 SGDLS, CDR2 YYNGEE. The CDR3 sequence is CASSGGAAGEQYF.

The genes are TRBV12-3 or TRBV12-4 and TRBJ2-3. This CDR3 contains 14 residues. CDR3 sequence reads: CASSLDRRPVTQYF.